These T cell receptor beta chains were read from a single sample in a study of T cell repertoires in cytomegalovirus infection. MiXCR, run by TCRdb on the reads, gives a single entry per CDR3 protein. The sample contains roughly 110,000 distinct CDR3 sequences, 9.5% to 13% of which appear only once. Their specific antigens are unknown. Sequencing was carried out using PBMCs, sequenced either directly or after in vitro stimulation (not recorded which). Every receptor here comes from a human donor in good health (CMV status not recorded). Some clones in this sample may be carry-over from other donors' samples. Each CDR3 is given with its conserved first and last residue. Each record gives: clone size, J gene, D gene, V gene, CDR3 protein, CDR3 DNA. D genes are given only for firm matches. The size of a clone is reported for some rows only, either as once, few or many, or as a class for expanded clones.

many | TRBJ2-1 | NA | TRBV20-1 | CSAWNSGSYNEQFF | TGCAGTGCGTGGAATAGCGGCTCCTACAATGAGCAGTTCTTC
many | TRBJ1-5 | TRBD1 | TRBV6-6 | CASRRQGENQPQHF | TGTGCCAGCAGGCGACAGGGGGAAAATCAGCCCCAGCATTTT
many | TRBJ1-2 | TRBD1 | TRBV12-3/TRBV12-4 | CASSATGYYGYTF | TGTGCCAGCAGTGCGACAGGGTACTATGGCTACACCTTC
NA | TRBJ1-6 | TRBD1 | TRBV20-1 | CSARTGQNSPLHF | TGCAGTGCTAGGACGGGACAGAATTCACCCCTCCACTTT
few | TRBJ2-2 | NA | TRBV28 | CASSPTGTGELFF | TGTGCCAGCAGCCCGACGGGCACCGGGGAGCTGTTTTTT
many | TRBJ2-1 | NA | TRBV14 | CASSRPGRGNEQFF | TGTGCCAGCAGCCGCCCCGGGCGAGGCAATGAGCAGTTCTTC
few | TRBJ2-5 | NA | TRBV2 | CASSKIRQETQYF | TGTGCCAGCAGTAAGATAAGACAAGAGACCCAGTACTTC
many | TRBJ2-6 | NA | TRBV6-1 | CASKSDRAEGANVLTF | TGTGCCAGCAAGTCGGATAGGGCAGAAGGGGCCAACGTCCTGACTTTC
NA | TRBJ2-2 | NA | TRBV19 | CASSIAGITGELFF | TGTGCCAGTAGTATAGCGGGGATCACCGGGGAGCTGTTTTTT
many | TRBJ1-4 | NA | TRBV27 | CASSSYRQGSEKLFF | TGTGCCAGCAGTTCCTACCGACAAGGTTCTGAAAAACTGTTTTTT
many | TRBJ2-3 | TRBD1 | TRBV29-1 | CSVAARGGGADTQYF | TGCAGCGTTGCTGCCAGAGGGGGCGGCGCAGATACGCAGTATTTT
many | TRBJ1-1 | TRBD1 | TRBV12-3/TRBV12-4 | CASSLVSGPTGNAFF | TGTGCCAGCAGTTTAGTGTCCGGACCGACAGGGAATGCTTTCTTT
many | TRBJ2-7 | NA | TRBV28 | CASSFRQAPYEQYF | TGTGCCAGCAGTTTTCGACAGGCTCCCTACGAGCAGTACTTC
many | TRBJ2-3 | TRBD1 | TRBV7-2 | CASSSAFGDSSTDTQYF | TGTGCCAGCAGCTCTGCCTTCGGGGACAGCAGCACAGATACGCAGTATTTT
NA | TRBJ2-3 | NA | TRBV7-9 | CASSSDRESTDTQYF | TGTGCCAGCAGCTCGGACAGAGAAAGCACAGATACGCAGTATTTT
few | TRBJ2-1 | NA | TRBV2 | CASSVLTHSGVF | TGTGCCAGCAGTGTACTCACCCATAGTGGGGTCTTC
many | TRBJ1-6 | NA | TRBV7-2 | CASSLGGTPLHF | TGTGCCAGCAGCTTAGGCGGAACACCCCTCCACTTT
NA | TRBJ2-7 | TRBD1 | TRBV20-1 | CSARGQINRGTYEQYF | TGCAGTGCTAGAGGTCAGATTAACAGGGGGACCTACGAGCAGTACTTC
few | TRBJ1-1 | NA | TRBV6-2/TRBV6-3 | CASSFNPGSTEAFF | TGTGCCAGCAGTTTTAATCCGGGATCTACTGAAGCTTTCTTT
NA | TRBJ2-2 | NA | TRBV18 | CASSPVLLDNTGELFF | TGTGCCAGCTCACCAGTTTTACTAGATAACACCGGGGAGCTGTTTTTT
many | TRBJ1-3 | NA | TRBV6-1 | CASSESPGRVNTIYF | TGTGCCAGCAGTGAATCCCCCGGCAGGGTAAACACCATATATTTT
few | TRBJ2-1 | NA | TRBV6-2/TRBV6-3 | CASSGDSLNEQFF | TGTGCCAGCAGTGGGGACTCTTTAAATGAGCAGTTCTTC
many | TRBJ2-1 | TRBD2 | TRBV12-3/TRBV12-4 | CASSDPGTTRGAEQFF | TGTGCCAGCAGCGATCCCGGGACTACGCGTGGGGCTGAGCAGTTCTTC
NA | TRBJ2-6 | TRBD2 | TRBV11-3 | CASSGGLSGRSGANVLTF | TGTGCCAGCAGCGGCGGGCTTAGCGGGAGATCCGGGGCCAACGTCCTGACTTTC
many | TRBJ2-3 | TRBD2 | TRBV4-3 | CASSQELAATDTQYF | TGCGCCAGCAGCCAAGAACTAGCGGCCACAGATACGCAGTATTTT
many | TRBJ2-3 | TRBD1 | TRBV11-3 | CASTDRDSSDTQYF | TGTGCCAGCACCGATAGGGACAGCTCAGATACGCAGTATTTT
many | TRBJ2-1 | NA | TRBV7-2 | CASSLAGDSYNEQFF | TGTGCCAGCAGCTTAGCGGGAGATTCCTACAATGAGCAGTTCTTC
NA | TRBJ2-5 | NA | TRBV6-2/TRBV6-3 | CASSPLSQETQYF | TGTGCCAGCAGCCCCCTGAGCCAAGAGACCCAGTACTTC
many | TRBJ1-1 | NA | TRBV7-2 | CASSSQQGNTEAFF | TGTGCCAGCAGCTCCCAACAGGGTAACACTGAAGCTTTCTTT
many | TRBJ1-1 | NA | TRBV12-3/TRBV12-4 | CASTLQRQNTEAFF | TGTGCCAGCACCTTACAGAGACAGAACACTGAAGCTTTCTTT
many | TRBJ2-3 | NA | TRBV12-3/TRBV12-4 | CASSGAGEGTDTQYF | TGTGCCAGCAGTGGCGCCGGGGAAGGCACAGATACGCAGTATTTT
NA | TRBJ1-5 | NA | TRBV20-1 | CSALNSNQPQHF | TGCAGTGCTTTGAATAGCAATCAGCCCCAGCATTTT
few | TRBJ2-1 | NA | TRBV29-1 | CSVEGGSSYNEQFF | TGCAGCGTTGAAGGGGGAAGCTCCTACAATGAGCAGTTCTTC
many | TRBJ2-7 | NA | TRBV7-8 | CASSSGAVSGEQYF | TGTGCCAGCAGCTCCGGGGCCGTATCCGGCGAGCAGTACTTC
many | TRBJ2-5 | TRBD1 | TRBV7-9 | CASSTTGRQETQYF | TGTGCCAGCAGCACGACAGGGCGCCAAGAGACCCAGTACTTC
many | TRBJ2-4 | TRBD1 | TRBV6-5 | CASSYSTGATKNIQYF | TGTGCCAGCAGTTACTCTACAGGGGCTACGAAAAACATTCAGTACTTC
NA | TRBJ2-5 | NA | TRBV4-3 | CASSQAPHETQYF | TGCGCCAGCAGCCAAGCACCACATGAGACCCAGTACTTC
NA | TRBJ1-5 | NA | TRBV14 | CASSQFFNQPQHF | TGTGCCAGCAGCCAATTCTTCAATCAGCCCCAGCATTTT
many | TRBJ1-2 | NA | TRBV7-2 | CASSLTPRGGRYGYTF | TGTGCCAGCAGCTTAACCCCTAGGGGAGGCCGCTATGGCTACACCTTC
many | TRBJ1-1 | NA | TRBV28 | CASSLALRRVETEAFF | TGTGCCAGCAGTTTAGCCTTACGAAGGGTGGAAACTGAAGCTTTCTTT
many | TRBJ1-1 | TRBD1 | TRBV11-2 | CASSPMYRGEKVEAFF | TGTGCCAGCAGCCCGATGTACAGGGGCGAAAAGGTTGAAGCTTTCTTT
many | TRBJ2-7 | NA | TRBV12-3/TRBV12-4 | CASNIAGSYEQYF | TGTGCCAGCAATATTGCGGGGTCCTACGAGCAGTACTTC
many | TRBJ1-2 | NA | TRBV7-2 | CASSPQSGGGYTF | TGTGCCAGCAGCCCACAGTCGGGGGGCGGCTACACCTTC
NA | TRBJ1-1 | NA | TRBV5-6 | CASSLIWGGENTEAFF | TGTGCCAGCAGCTTGATTTGGGGAGGAGAGAACACTGAAGCTTTCTTT
few | TRBJ1-5 | NA | TRBV4-1 | CASSRLQGGNQPQHF | TGCGCCAGCAGCCGCCTACAGGGAGGCAATCAGCCCCAGCATTTT
many | TRBJ2-1 | TRBD2 | TRBV14 | CASSPLSGRFYEQFF | TGTGCCAGCAGTCCTTTGAGCGGGAGGTTTTATGAGCAGTTCTTC
many | TRBJ2-2 | NA | TRBV6-2/TRBV6-3 | CASNEPRGVTGELFF | TGTGCCAGCAACGAGCCCAGGGGAGTAACCGGGGAGCTGTTTTTT
many | TRBJ2-3 | NA | TRBV20-1 | CSANPDVYTQYF | TGCAGTGCTAACCCGGATGTATATACGCAGTATTTT
NA | TRBJ1-6 | NA | TRBV20-1 | CSARKDVPGSPLHF | TGCAGTGCTAGAAAAGACGTTCCTGGGTCACCCCTCCACTTT
NA | TRBJ2-7 | TRBD1 | TRBV6-2/TRBV6-3 | CASRGGPGQGPYEQYF | TGTGCCAGCAGGGGCGGACCGGGACAGGGACCCTACGAGCAGTACTTC
many | TRBJ2-3 | NA | TRBV19 | CASSRGGGGDTQYF | TGTGCCAGTAGCCGCGGGGGCGGCGGAGATACGCAGTATTTT
NA | TRBJ2-7 | NA | TRBV27 | CASRSVAILGPSYEQYF | TGTGCCAGCAGAAGTGTGGCCATCCTGGGACCGTCCTACGAGCAGTACTTC
many | TRBJ2-1 | TRBD2 | TRBV14 | CASSQDLLAGVASEQFF | TGTGCCAGCAGCCAAGATTTGCTAGCGGGAGTAGCTAGTGAGCAGTTCTTC
many | TRBJ2-3 | TRBD2 | TRBV6-2/TRBV6-3 | CASRPSGRYKDTQYF | TGTGCCAGCAGACCTAGCGGGAGGTATAAAGATACGCAGTATTTT
NA | TRBJ1-2 | TRBD1 | TRBV15 | CATSRDRQGDYGYTF | TGTGCCACCAGCAGAGATCGTCAGGGGGACTATGGCTACACCTTC
NA | TRBJ1-2 | TRBD1 | TRBV7-9 | CAISSTGWNYGYTF | TGTGCCATCTCCTCGACAGGGTGGAACTATGGCTACACCTTC
many | TRBJ2-5 | NA | TRBV28 | CASSRGAGETQYF | TGTGCCAGCAGTCGGGGGGCGGGGGAGACCCAGTACTTC